This T cell receptor (beta chain) was retrieved from a study of identical twins. Study-wide results and caveats: Fewer insertions were carried by abundant cord blood beta clonotypes, but none was seen in memory repertoires. Within beta out-of-frame sequences, the excess sharing observed between twins was weaker.

TCRdb re-called the 5' RACE reads with MiXCR, one entry per CDR3 protein. The sample comprises around 570,000 distinct CDR3 sequences, around a tenth of which are singletons, and under 3.5% rests with the top ten. This clonotype was observed a few times. Its antigen is unidentified. Trimming cost V 1 base and J 2 bases, with 18 bases left between them. The CDR3 runs 17 residues. Germline V gives CDR1 MNHEY, CDR2 SMNVEV (reference sequence). The data were also submitted as part of a second study, on yellow fever vaccine responses in identical twins.

The V call is TRBV27, the J call TRBJ2-7; possible D gene TRBD1, 6 bases. Sequenced: PBMCs. The receptor was isolated from a woman aged 18 to 35 in good health. The CDR3 here is CASSLYVRDTIAYEQYF. The CDR3 region has the DNA TGTGCCAGCAGTTTATATGTACGGGACACCATTGCCTACGAGCAGTACTTC.